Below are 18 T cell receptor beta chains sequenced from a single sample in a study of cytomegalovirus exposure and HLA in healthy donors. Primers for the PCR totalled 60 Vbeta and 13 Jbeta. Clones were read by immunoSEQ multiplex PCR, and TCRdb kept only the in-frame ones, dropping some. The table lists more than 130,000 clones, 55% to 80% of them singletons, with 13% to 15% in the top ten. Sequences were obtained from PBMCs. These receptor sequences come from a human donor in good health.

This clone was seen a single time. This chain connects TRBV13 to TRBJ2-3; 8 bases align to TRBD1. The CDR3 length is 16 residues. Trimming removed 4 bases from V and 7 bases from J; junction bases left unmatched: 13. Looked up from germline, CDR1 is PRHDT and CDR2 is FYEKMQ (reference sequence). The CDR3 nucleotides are TGTGCCAGCAGCTCTACTGACAGGGGAATTTTTAATACGCAGTATTTT. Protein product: CASSSTDRGIFNTQYF.

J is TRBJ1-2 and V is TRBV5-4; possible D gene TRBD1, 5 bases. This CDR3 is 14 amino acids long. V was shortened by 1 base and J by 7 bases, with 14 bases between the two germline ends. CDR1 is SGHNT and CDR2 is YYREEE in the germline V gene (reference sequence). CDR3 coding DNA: TGTGCCAGCAGCTTGTTCGGGGGTACTATTGGCTACACCTTC. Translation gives CASSLFGGTIGYTF.

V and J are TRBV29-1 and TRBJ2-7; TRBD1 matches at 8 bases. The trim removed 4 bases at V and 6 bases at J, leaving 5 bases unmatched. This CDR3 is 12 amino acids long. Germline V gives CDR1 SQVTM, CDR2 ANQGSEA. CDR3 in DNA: TGCAGCGTTGGGCAGGGGGCCAGCGAGCAGTACTTC. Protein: CSVGQGASEQYF.

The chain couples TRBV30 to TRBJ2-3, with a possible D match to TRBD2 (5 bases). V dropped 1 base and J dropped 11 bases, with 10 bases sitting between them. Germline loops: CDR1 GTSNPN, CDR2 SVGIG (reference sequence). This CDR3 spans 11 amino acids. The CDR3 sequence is CAWSGLGLQYF. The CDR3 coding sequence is TGTGCCTGGAGTGGCCTTGGACTGCAGTATTTT.

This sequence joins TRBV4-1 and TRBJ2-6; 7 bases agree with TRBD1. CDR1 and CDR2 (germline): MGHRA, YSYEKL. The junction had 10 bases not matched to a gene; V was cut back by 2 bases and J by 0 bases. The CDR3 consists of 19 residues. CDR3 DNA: TGCGCCAGCAGCCAACCGGGCCGGGCAGGGGGCTCTGGGGCCAACGTCCTGACTTTC. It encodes CASSQPGRAGGSGANVLTF.

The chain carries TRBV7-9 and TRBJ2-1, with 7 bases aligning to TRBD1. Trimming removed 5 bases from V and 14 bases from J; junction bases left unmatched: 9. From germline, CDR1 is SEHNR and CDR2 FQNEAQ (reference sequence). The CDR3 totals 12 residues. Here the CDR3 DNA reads TGTGCCAGCAGCAACAGGAGACAGGGAAAGTTCTTC. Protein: CASSNRRQGKFF. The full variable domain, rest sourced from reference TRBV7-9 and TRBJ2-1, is DTGVSQNPRHKITKRGQNVTFRCDPISEHNRLYWYRQTLGQGPEFLTYFQNEAQLEKSRLLSDRFSAERPKGSFSTLEIQRTEQGDSAMYLCASSNRRQGKFFGPGTRLTVL.

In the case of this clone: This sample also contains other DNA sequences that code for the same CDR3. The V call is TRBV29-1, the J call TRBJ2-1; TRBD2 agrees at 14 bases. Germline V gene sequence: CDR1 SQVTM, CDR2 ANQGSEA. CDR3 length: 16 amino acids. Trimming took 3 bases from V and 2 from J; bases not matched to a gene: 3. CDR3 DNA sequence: TGCAGCGTTGACGGGACTAGCGGGAGCGCCTACAATGAGCAGTTCTTC. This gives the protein CSVDGTSGSAYNEQFF.

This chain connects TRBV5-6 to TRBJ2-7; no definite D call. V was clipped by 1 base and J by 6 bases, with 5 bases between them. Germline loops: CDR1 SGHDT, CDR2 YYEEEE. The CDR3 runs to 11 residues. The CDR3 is CASSLFREQYF. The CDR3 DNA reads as TGTGCCAGCAGCTTGTTTCGCGAGCAGTACTTC.

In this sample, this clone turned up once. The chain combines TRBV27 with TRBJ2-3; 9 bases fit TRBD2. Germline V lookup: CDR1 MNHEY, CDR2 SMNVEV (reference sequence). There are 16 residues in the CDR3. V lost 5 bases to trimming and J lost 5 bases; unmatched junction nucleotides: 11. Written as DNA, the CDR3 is TGTGCCAGCAGTCTTTCCGGACTAGCGTATGGAGATACGCAGTATTTT. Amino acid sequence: CASSLSGLAYGDTQYF.

CDR3 loop: CASSGTANTEAFF. In DNA, the CDR3 is TGTGCCAGCTCCGGGACAGCGAACACTGAAGCTTTCTTT. The V gene is TRBV7-9, the J gene TRBJ1-1, with 7 nucleotides matching TRBD1. The CDR3 extends over 13 amino acids. Germline lookup yields CDR1 SEHNR and CDR2 FQNEAQ (reference sequence). V lost 8 bases, J lost 1 base, and 4 bases stayed unmatched.

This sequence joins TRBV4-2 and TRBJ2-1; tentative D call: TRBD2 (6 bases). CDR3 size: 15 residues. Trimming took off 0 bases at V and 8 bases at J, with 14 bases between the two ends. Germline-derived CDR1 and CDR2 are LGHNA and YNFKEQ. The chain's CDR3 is CASSQDGRPSDEQFF. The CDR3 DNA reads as TGTGCCAGCAGCCAAGACGGTCGACCTAGCGATGAGCAGTTCTTC.

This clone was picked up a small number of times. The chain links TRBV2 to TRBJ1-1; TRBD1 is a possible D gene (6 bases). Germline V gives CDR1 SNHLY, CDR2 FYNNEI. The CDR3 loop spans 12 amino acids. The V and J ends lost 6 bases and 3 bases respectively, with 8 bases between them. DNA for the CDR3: TGTGCCAGCAGAGGGGGTTACACTGAAGCTTTCTTT. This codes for CASRGGYTEAFF.

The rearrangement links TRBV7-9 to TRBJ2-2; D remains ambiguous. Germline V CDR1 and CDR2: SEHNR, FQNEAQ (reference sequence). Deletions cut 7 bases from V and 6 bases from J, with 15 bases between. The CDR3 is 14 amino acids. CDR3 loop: CASTTLGSAGELFF. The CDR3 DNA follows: TGTGCCAGCACCACTCTCGGGTCCGCCGGGGAGCTGTTTTTT.

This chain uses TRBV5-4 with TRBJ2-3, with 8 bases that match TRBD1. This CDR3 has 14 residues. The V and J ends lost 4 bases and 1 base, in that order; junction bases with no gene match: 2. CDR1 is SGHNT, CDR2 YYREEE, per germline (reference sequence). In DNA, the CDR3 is TGTGCCAGCAGCACGGGACAGGGCACAGATACGCAGTATTTT. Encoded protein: CASSTGQGTDTQYF.

The CDR3 DNA is TGTGCCAGCAGCGTAGCAGGCGCCACAGATACGCAGTATTTT. This sequence encodes CASSVAGATDTQYF. The gene calls are TRBV9 and TRBJ2-3; no firm D call. This CDR3 comprises 14 residues. Germline CDR1 reads SGDLS; CDR2 reads YYNGEE. Trimming pared 0 bases from V and 2 bases from J, leaving 7 bases between.

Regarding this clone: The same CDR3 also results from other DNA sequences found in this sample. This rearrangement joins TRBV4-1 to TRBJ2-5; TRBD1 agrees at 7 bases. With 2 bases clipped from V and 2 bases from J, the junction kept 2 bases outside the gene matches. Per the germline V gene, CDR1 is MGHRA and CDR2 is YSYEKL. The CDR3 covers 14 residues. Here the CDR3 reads CASSQPGQQETQYF. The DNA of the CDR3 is TGCGCCAGCAGCCAACCGGGACAGCAAGAGACCCAGTACTTC.

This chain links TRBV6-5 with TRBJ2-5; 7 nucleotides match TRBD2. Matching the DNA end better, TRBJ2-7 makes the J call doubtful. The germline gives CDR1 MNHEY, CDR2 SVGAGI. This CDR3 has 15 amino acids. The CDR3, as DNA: TGTGCCAGCAGTTACGGTGGGGAGGGTGGCTACGAGCAGTACTTC. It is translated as CASSYGGEGGYEQYF.

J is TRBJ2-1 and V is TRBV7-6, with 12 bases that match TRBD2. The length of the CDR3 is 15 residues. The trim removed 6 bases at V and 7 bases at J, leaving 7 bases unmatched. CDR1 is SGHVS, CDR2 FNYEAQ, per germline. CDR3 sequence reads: CASRKLAGGGNEQFF. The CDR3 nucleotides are TGTGCCAGCAGGAAACTAGCGGGAGGAGGTAATGAGCAGTTCTTC. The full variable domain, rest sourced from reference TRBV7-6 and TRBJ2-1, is GAGVSQSPRYKVTKRGQDVALRCDPISGHVSLYWYRQALGQGPEFLTYFNYEAQQDKSGLPNDRFSAERPEGSISTLTIQRTEQRDSAMYRCASRKLAGGGNEQFFGPGTRLTVL.